Listed below are T cell receptor beta chains from one sample, sequenced in a study of beta chain features in type 1 diabetes. Sequencing used immunoSEQ multiplex PCR; TCRdb keeps in-frame clones, though not all of them. There are some 660,000 clones in the sample; more than 12% occur only once, and roughly 0.04% lies in the top ten. Sample: naive CD4+ T cells from blood. These receptors originate from a man aged 18 to 35 with type 1 diabetes. The CDR3 runs from the conserved cysteine through the conserved F or W. D genes are given only for firm matches. Not all rows give a size; the values are once, few, many and, for expanded clones, a class.

v_call: TRBV6-5; clone_size: .; d_call: .; j_call: TRBJ2-3; cdr3_nt: TGTGCCAGCAGTTACTCGAGGCTTAGCACAGATACGCAGTATTTT; cdr3_aa: CASSYSRLSTDTQYF
v_call: TRBV19; clone_size: .; d_call: .; j_call: TRBJ2-1; cdr3_nt: TGTGCCAGTAGTAGTGGTCCCAGGGACGGCTCCTACAATGAGCAGTTCTTC; cdr3_aa: CASSSGPRDGSYNEQFF
v_call: TRBV30; clone_size: .; d_call: .; j_call: TRBJ2-2; cdr3_nt: TGTGCCTGGCGGTATACCTTGGACGGGGAGCTGTTTTTT; cdr3_aa: CAWRYTLDGELFF
v_call: TRBV6-5; clone_size: .; d_call: .; j_call: TRBJ2-1; cdr3_nt: TGTGCCAGCAGTACTAGCTACAATGAGCAGTTCTTC; cdr3_aa: CASSTSYNEQFF
v_call: TRBV7-2; clone_size: .; d_call: TRBD1; j_call: TRBJ1-4; cdr3_nt: TGTGCCAGCAGCTTACAGACAGGGGATGAGAAAAAACTGTTTTTT; cdr3_aa: CASSLQTGDEKKLFF
v_call: TRBV7-9; clone_size: .; d_call: TRBD2; j_call: TRBJ2-1; cdr3_nt: TGTGCCAGCAGCTTAGGCTCCACCCCGGCTAGCGGGATCTCAATTGAGCAGTTCTTC; cdr3_aa: CASSLGSTPASGISIEQFF
v_call: TRBV18; clone_size: few; d_call: .; j_call: TRBJ1-6; cdr3_nt: TGTGCCAGCTCAGAGGACGCTAATTCACCCCTCCACTTT; cdr3_aa: CASSEDANSPLHF
v_call: TRBV30; clone_size: .; d_call: TRBD2; j_call: TRBJ2-2; cdr3_nt: TGTGCCTGGAGTGGAAGTAGCGGGAGGGCCATCGGGGAGCTGTTTTTT; cdr3_aa: CAWSGSSGRAIGELFF
v_call: TRBV20-1; clone_size: few; d_call: .; j_call: TRBJ1-1; cdr3_nt: TGCAGCCTCGGATGGGACGAAGCTTTCTTT; cdr3_aa: CSLGWDEAFF
v_call: TRBV30; clone_size: .; d_call: .; j_call: TRBJ2-7; cdr3_nt: TGTGCCTGGAGTGCCTACTACGAGCAGTACTTC; cdr3_aa: CAWSAYYEQYF
v_call: TRBV2; clone_size: .; d_call: .; j_call: TRBJ2-5; cdr3_nt: TGTGCCAGCAGTGGAAACTACCAAGAGACCCAGTACTTC; cdr3_aa: CASSGNYQETQYF
v_call: TRBV6-6; clone_size: few; d_call: .; j_call: TRBJ1-5; cdr3_nt: TGTGCCAGCACCCCCCTCACGGCGAATCAGCCCCAGCATTTT; cdr3_aa: CASTPLTANQPQHF
v_call: TRBV7-9; clone_size: .; d_call: .; j_call: TRBJ2-7; cdr3_nt: TGTGCCAGCAGCCCCCGGGGAGGGGGCGCCGAGCAGTACTTC; cdr3_aa: CASSPRGGGAEQYF
v_call: TRBV30; clone_size: .; d_call: .; j_call: TRBJ1-6; cdr3_nt: TGTGCCTGGAAAGTAGGGATCTCCTATAATTCACCCCTCCACTTT; cdr3_aa: CAWKVGISYNSPLHF